Following are 15 T cell receptor beta chains from one sample sequenced in a study of blood T cell repertoires in COVID-19 (dated by TCRdb to 2018 to 2020). Library preparation employed the immunoSEQ multiplex PCR assay. Drawn from immuneACCESS, this table holds only the in-frame rearrangements with V and J called that TCRdb kept. Clones are partly lost; checked studies trace under half to an unresolved V gene and leave the rest unexplained. The sample table lists about 400,000 clones, approximately 86% of them with a count of one. The ten largest account for around 2% of the sample. Specimen: PBMCs or T cells enriched from blood (not recorded which). The receptor set was obtained from a woman aged 40 to 50 with acute COVID-19.

V and J are TRBV21-1 and TRBJ2-1; TRBD2, the table's D call, lacks a check against the DNA. TRBV21-1 represents a pseudogene. This CDR3 contains 18 residues. The CDR3: CASSKAQGTSGGHYEQFF. CDR3 bases: TGTGCCAGCAGCAAAGCGCAGGGGACTAGCGGGGGGCACTATGAGCAGTTCTTC.

The chain is built from TRBV3-1 (or the pseudogene TRBV3-2) and TRBJ2-5; tentative D call: TRBD1 (5 bases). This CDR3 is built from 15 residues. Trimming took off 3 bases at V and 3 bases at J, with 14 bases between the two ends. CDR1 is LGHDT and CDR2 is YNNKEL in the germline V gene (reference sequence). This CDR3 is CASSHRTLSKETQYF. In DNA form, the CDR3 reads TGTGCCAGCAGCCACCGGACACTCTCCAAAGAGACCCAGTACTTC.

The chain is built from TRBV27 and TRBJ2-3; 10 bases line up with TRBD1. Unmatched junction bases numbered 7, after V lost 6 bases and J lost 4 bases. Germline-derived CDR1 and CDR2 are MNHEY and SMNVEV (reference sequence). This CDR3 comprises 15 residues. The CDR3: CASRDRGAGADTQYF. CDR3 nucleotides: TGTGCCAGCAGGGACAGGGGGGCGGGGGCAGATACGCAGTATTTT.

The rearrangement joins TRBV7-2 to TRBJ2-1; 9 bases are a match to TRBD2. From germline, CDR1 is SGHTA and CDR2 FQGNSA. The CDR3 has 17 amino acids. The V segment lost 5 bases and the J segment 0 bases; nucleotides outside the gene matches: 8. The CDR3 spells CASSVPRGGSSYNEQFF. As DNA, the CDR3 is TGTGCCAGCAGCGTACCGCGGGGGGGGAGCTCCTACAATGAGCAGTTCTTC.

This clone was seen more than once but under ten times. The V and J genes are TRBV10-2 and TRBJ1-2, with D possibly being TRBD1 (5 bases). V dropped 2 bases and J dropped 4 bases, with 14 bases sitting between them. The CDR3 is made up of 15 amino acids. Germline CDR1 is WSHSY and CDR2 is SAAADI. This chain's CDR3 is CASSERLAGPYGYTF. The CDR3 region has the DNA TGCGCCAGCAGTGAGAGGTTAGCGGGGCCCTATGGCTACACCTTC.

The chain recombines TRBV19 with TRBJ1-1, with a tentative D call TRBD1 (5 bases). The CDR3 sequence is 15 residues long. Trimming removed 8 bases at V and 4 bases at J, with 20 bases between. Germline CDR1 reads LNHDA; CDR2 reads SQIVND (reference sequence). The CDR3 here is CASDRGSGVITEAFF. The CDR3 DNA reads as TGTGCCAGTGATAGGGGTAGTGGTGTGATCACTGAAGCTTTCTTT.

The chain joins TRBV30 to TRBJ2-2; 7 bases align to TRBD1. The germline V gene has CDR1 GTSNPN and CDR2 SVGIG (reference sequence). The CDR3 is 14 residues long. V gave up 3 bases and J gave up 2 bases; unmatched junction bases: 3. CDR3 in amino acids: CAWSRQGNTGELFF. CDR3 bases: TGTGCCTGGAGCCGACAGGGCAACACCGGGGAGCTGTTTTTT.

This clone came up a few times. The J gene is TRBJ1-2, the V gene TRBV29-1; D gene ambiguous. Trimming removed 7 bases from V and 2 bases from J, with 17 bases in between. CDR1 is SQVTM, CDR2 ANQGSEA, per germline. This CDR3 is built from 14 residues. The CDR3 DNA reads TGCAGCGCCCTAATACCTCCCCCCAACTATGGCTACACCTTC. Encoded protein: CSALIPPPNYGYTF.

This clone showed up just a few times. The genes are TRBV5-6 and TRBJ1-1; D is possibly TRBD1 (5 bases). The CDR3 runs to 13 residues. Between the trimmed V and J ends, which lost 1 base and 1 base, there was a span of 5 bases. Per germline, CDR1 SGHDT and CDR2 YYEEEE. CDR3 region: CASSLTGNTEAFF. The CDR3 nucleotides read TGTGCCAGCAGCTTGACAGGGAACACTGAAGCTTTCTTT.

This clone was seen once. The junction and the germline gene differ at one end; a read error may be behind it. The J gene is TRBJ2-7, the V gene TRBV7-9, with TRBD1 matching over 7 bases. Germline CDR1 is SEHNR and CDR2 is FQNEAQ (reference sequence). CDR3 length: 14 amino acids. CDR3 bases: TGTGCCAGCAGCCTGGGACAGCCTCTCGTCCCGCTAGACTTC. Its translation: CASSLGQPLVPLDF.

The V and J genes are TRBV10-3 and TRBJ2-1; tentative D call: TRBD2 (5 bases). Germline V CDR1 and CDR2: ENHRY, SYGVKD. There are 12 residues in the CDR3. V was trimmed by 8 bases and J by 7 bases, leaving 12 bases between them. CDR3 in amino acids: CAIAGGSNEQFF. The CDR3, as DNA: TGTGCCATCGCGGGCGGGTCTAATGAGCAGTTCTTC.

This chain links TRBV6-5 with TRBJ1-2; D is unclear. There are 13 residues in the CDR3. Trimming removed 2 bases from V and 4 bases from J, with 8 bases in between. CDR1 and CDR2 (germline): MNHEY, SVGAGI. CDR3 sequence (DNA): TGTGCCAGCAGTTACGGAAGACTCTATGGCTACACCTTC. Its protein is CASSYGRLYGYTF.

The chain joins TRBV29-1 to TRBJ1-2; TRBD1 matches 7 bases. The CDR3 consists of 15 residues. V was pared by 6 bases and J by 3 bases, with 13 bases of the junction left unmatched. CDR1 and CDR2 from the germline V gene are SQVTM and ANQGSEA. CDR3 sequence (DNA): TGCAGCGTACTGCCCCTTGGACAGGAATACTATGGCTACACCTTC. This sequence encodes CSVLPLGQEYYGYTF.

The J gene is TRBJ1-1, the V gene TRBV6-5, with D uncertain. The CDR3 loop spans 11 amino acids. Trimming pared 7 bases from V and 7 bases from J, leaving 10 bases between. Looked up from germline, CDR1 is MNHEY and CDR2 is SVGAGI. DNA of the CDR3: TGTGCCAGCATCAGACACCTTGAAGCTTTCTTT. As protein: CASIRHLEAFF.

This clone was counted only a few times. The chain combines TRBV5-4 with TRBJ1-2, with D maybe TRBD1 (5 bases). The CDR3 is 11 amino acids. Trimming pared 2 bases from V and 6 bases from J, leaving 5 bases between. Germline CDR1 SGHNT, CDR2 YYREEE (reference sequence). The CDR3 here is CASSFRDGYTF. The CDR3 DNA reads TGTGCCAGCAGCTTCAGGGATGGCTACACCTTC.